The 8 T cell receptor beta chains reported below all come from one sample, sequenced in a study of cytomegalovirus exposure and HLA in healthy donors. PCR was performed using 60 Vbeta and 13 Jbeta primers. Generated by immunoSEQ multiplex PCR, the TCRdb table keeps only in-frame clones and is missing some. There are fewer than 200,000 clones in the sample; over 65% occur only once, and approximately 0.76% lies in the top ten. The specimen was PBMCs. These receptors all come from a female donor in good health and CMV-seronegative.

This rearrangement joins TRBV6-1 to TRBJ1-2; 7 positions agree with TRBD1. The length of the CDR3 is 15 residues. Germline values: CDR1 MNHNS, CDR2 SASEGT. The trim removed 1 base at V and 4 bases at J, leaving 6 bases unmatched. The CDR3 DNA sequence: TGTGCCAGCAGTGAAGAACCACAGGGGCTCTATGGCTACACCTTC. It is translated as CASSEEPQGLYGYTF.

The chain employs TRBV11-2 and TRBJ2-3, with 8 bases matching TRBD2. V shed 1 base, J shed 1 base, and the junction held 7 bases outside the gene matches. Per germline, CDR1 SGHAT and CDR2 FQNNGV. The CDR3 totals 17 residues. CDR3 protein: CASSLVGGARGTDTQYF. The CDR3 nucleotides are TGTGCCAGCAGCTTAGTCGGGGGGGCGCGAGGCACAGATACGCAGTATTTT.

This clone was picked up a small number of times. The rearrangement uses TRBV25-1 and TRBJ2-1; 11 positions agree with TRBD2. The CDR3 contains 15 residues. The germline V gene has CDR1 MGHDK and CDR2 SYGVNS. The V segment lost 8 bases and the J segment 6 bases; nucleotides outside the gene matches: 9. This chain's CDR3 is CASCPGTSGVNEQFF. CDR3 in DNA: TGTGCCAGCTGTCCCGGGACTAGCGGCGTCAATGAGCAGTTCTTC.

The V and J genes are TRBV5-8 and TRBJ1-5; D remains unclear. This CDR3 contains 15 residues. The V and J ends lost 3 bases and 2 bases respectively, with 12 bases between them. From germline, CDR1 is SGHTS and CDR2 YDEGEE. This CDR3 reads CASSSRGGGNQPQHF. The DNA of the CDR3 is TGTGCCAGCAGCTCTCGGGGAGGTGGCAATCAGCCCCAGCATTTT.

The chain combines TRBV28 with TRBJ1-2; D is unresolved. This CDR3 comprises 16 residues. The germline V gene encodes CDR1 MDHEN and CDR2 SYDVKM. The V gene lost 5 bases and the J gene lost 0 bases, with 16 bases spanning the gap. CDR3 region: CASSPHGTLANYGYTF. Here the CDR3 DNA reads TGTGCCAGCAGTCCCCATGGCACGCTAGCTAACTATGGCTACACCTTC.

The chain uses TRBV6-1 and TRBJ2-4; D remains ambiguous. In germline, CDR1 is MNHNS, CDR2 SASEGT. V was shortened by 1 base and J by 2 bases, with 12 bases between the two germline ends. The CDR3 loop spans 16 amino acids. This CDR3 is CASSEEPDKSKNIQYF. CDR3 in DNA: TGTGCCAGCAGTGAAGAACCAGACAAATCCAAAAACATTCAGTACTTC.

J is TRBJ1-2 and V is TRBV9; 7 positions agree with TRBD1. Per germline, CDR1 SGDLS and CDR2 YYNGEE. CDR3 size: 15 residues. V gave up 0 bases and J gave up 4 bases; unmatched junction bases: 6. The CDR3 region is CASSVEQGRSYGYTF. The DNA of the CDR3 is TGTGCCAGCAGCGTAGAACAGGGGAGAAGCTATGGCTACACCTTC. Based on the CDR3 plus reference TRBV9 and TRBJ1-2, the full variable domain is DSGVTQTPKHLITATGQRVTLRCSPRSGDLSVYWYQQSLDQGLQFLIQYYNGEERAKGNILERFSAQQFPDLHSELNLSSLELGDSALYFCASSVEQGRSYGYTFGSGTRLTVV.

This chain joins TRBV6-1 and TRBJ1-2; tentative D call: TRBD1 (5 bases). Germline V gene lookup returns CDR1 MNHNS and CDR2 SASEGT. This CDR3 is built from 13 residues. Trimming left V 5 bases short and J 4 bases short, with 11 bases between. The CDR3 here is CASSPGGGYGYTF. Here the CDR3 DNA reads TGTGCCAGCAGTCCGGGGGGAGGCTATGGCTACACCTTC.